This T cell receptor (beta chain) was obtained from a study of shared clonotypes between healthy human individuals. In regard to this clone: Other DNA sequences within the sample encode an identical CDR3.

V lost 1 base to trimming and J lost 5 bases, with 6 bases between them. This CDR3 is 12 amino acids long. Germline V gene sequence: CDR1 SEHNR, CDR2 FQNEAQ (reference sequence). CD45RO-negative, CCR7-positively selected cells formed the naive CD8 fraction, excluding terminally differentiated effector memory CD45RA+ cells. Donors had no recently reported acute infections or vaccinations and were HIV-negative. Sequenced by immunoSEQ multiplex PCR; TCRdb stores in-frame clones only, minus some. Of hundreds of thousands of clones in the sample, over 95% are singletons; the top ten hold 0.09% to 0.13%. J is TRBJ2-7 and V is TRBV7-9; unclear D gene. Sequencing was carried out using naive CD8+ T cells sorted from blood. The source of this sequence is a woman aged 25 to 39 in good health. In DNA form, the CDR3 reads TGTGCCAGCAGCTTAGTCGCAGACGAGCAGTACTTC. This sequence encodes CASSLVADEQYF.